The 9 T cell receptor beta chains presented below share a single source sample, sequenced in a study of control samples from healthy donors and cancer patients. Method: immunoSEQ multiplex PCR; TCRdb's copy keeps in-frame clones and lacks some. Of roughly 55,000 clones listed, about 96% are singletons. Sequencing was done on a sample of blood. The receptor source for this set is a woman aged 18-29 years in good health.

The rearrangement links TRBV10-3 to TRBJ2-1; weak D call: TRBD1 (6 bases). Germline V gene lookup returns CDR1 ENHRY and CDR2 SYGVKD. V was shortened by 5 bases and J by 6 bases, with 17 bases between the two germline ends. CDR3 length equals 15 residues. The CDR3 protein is CAISLSSGDINEQFF. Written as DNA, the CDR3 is TGTGCCATCAGTCTTAGTAGTGGGGACATCAATGAGCAGTTCTTC.

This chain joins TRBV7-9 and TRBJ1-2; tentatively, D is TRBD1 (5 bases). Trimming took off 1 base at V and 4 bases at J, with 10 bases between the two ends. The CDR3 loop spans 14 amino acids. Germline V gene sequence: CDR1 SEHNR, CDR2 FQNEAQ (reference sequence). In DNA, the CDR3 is TGTGCCAGCAGCTTAGGTGACAGCCCCTATGGCTACACCTTC. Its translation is CASSLGDSPYGYTF.

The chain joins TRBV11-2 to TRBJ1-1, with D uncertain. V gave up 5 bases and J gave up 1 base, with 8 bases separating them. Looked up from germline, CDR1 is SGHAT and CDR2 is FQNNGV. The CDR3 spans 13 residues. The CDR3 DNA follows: TGTGCCAGCAGCCTGACAAGGAACACTGAAGCTTTCTTT. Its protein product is CASSLTRNTEAFF.

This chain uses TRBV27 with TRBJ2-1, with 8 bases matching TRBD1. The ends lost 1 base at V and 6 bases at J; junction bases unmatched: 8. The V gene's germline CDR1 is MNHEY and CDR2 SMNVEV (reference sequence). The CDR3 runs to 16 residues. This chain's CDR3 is CASSLYVGTGPNEQFF. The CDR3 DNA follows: TGTGCCAGCAGTTTATATGTAGGGACAGGCCCCAATGAGCAGTTCTTC.

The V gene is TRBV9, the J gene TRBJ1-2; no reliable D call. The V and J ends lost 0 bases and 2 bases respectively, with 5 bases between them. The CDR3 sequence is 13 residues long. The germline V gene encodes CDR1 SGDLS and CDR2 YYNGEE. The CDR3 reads CASSVGPNYGYTF. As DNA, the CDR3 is TGTGCCAGCAGCGTAGGTCCAAACTATGGCTACACCTTC.

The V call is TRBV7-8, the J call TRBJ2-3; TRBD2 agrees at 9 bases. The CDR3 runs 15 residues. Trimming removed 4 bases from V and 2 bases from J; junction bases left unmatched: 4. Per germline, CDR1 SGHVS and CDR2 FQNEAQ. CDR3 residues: CASSSTSGYTDTQYF. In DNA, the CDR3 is TGTGCCAGCAGCTCGACTAGCGGCTACACAGATACGCAGTATTTT. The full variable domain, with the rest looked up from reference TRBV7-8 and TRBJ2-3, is GAGVSQSPRYKVAKRGQDVALRCDPISGHVSLFWYQQALGQGPEFLTYFQNEAQLDKSGLPSDRFFAERPEGSVSTLKIQRTQQEDSAVYLCASSSTSGYTDTQYFGPGTRLTVL.

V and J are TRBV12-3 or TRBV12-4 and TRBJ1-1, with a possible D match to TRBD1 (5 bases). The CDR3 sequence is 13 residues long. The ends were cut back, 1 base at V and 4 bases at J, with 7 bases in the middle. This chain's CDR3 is CASSLGDRTEAFF. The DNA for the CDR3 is TGTGCCAGCAGTTTAGGGGACCGCACTGAAGCTTTCTTT.

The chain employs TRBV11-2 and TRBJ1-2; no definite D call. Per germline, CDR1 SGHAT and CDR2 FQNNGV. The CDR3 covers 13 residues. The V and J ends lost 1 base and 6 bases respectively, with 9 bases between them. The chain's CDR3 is CASSLGAGDGYTF. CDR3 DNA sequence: TGTGCCAGCAGCTTAGGTGCGGGAGATGGCTACACCTTC.

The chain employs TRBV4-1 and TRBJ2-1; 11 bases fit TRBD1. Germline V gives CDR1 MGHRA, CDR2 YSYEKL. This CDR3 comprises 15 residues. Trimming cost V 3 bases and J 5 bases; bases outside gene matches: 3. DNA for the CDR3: TGCGCCAGCAGCCAGGGGACAGGGGGTGACAATGAGCAGTTCTTC. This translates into CASSQGTGGDNEQFF.